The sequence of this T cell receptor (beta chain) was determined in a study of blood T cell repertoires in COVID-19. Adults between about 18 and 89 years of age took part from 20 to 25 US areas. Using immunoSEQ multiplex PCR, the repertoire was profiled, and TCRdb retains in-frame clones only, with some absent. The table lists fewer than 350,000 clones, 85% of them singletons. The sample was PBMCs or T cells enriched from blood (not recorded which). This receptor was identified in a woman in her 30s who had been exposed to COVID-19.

CDR3 in amino acids: CASSQEETGVPLHF. DNA for the CDR3: TGTGCCAGCAGCCAAGAAGAGACAGGGGTACCCCTCCACTTT. V and J are TRBV3-1 (or the pseudogene TRBV3-2) and TRBJ1-6, with 8 bases identical to TRBD1. Looked up from germline, CDR1 is LGHDT and CDR2 is YNNKEL (reference sequence). The CDR3 covers 14 residues. Trimming took 0 bases from V and 12 from J; bases not matched to a gene: 4.